This T cell receptor beta chain was documented in a study of blood T cell repertoires in COVID-19. Study-wide context: From the United States, Italy and Spain came samples of acute and convalescent COVID-19.

The table lists this clone with a few counts. The CDR3 extends over 16 amino acids. CDR1 LNHDA and CDR2 SQIVND come from the germline V gene (reference sequence). The germline V and J ends were trimmed by 5 bases and 6 bases, with 22 bases remaining between them. Original analysis: Nucleated cell number was recorded as an estimate derived from reference gene primer amplification. The assay was immunoSEQ multiplex PCR, and TCRdb's table has in-frame clones only and misses some. That table supplies the V and J calls and clone size; D and trimming were determined from the DNA. The table lists 340,000 or so clones, 70% to 90% of them singletons. The study assigned cohorts using participant-reported clinical history.

The V call is TRBV19, the J call TRBJ1-1, with D tentatively TRBD1 (5 bases). The sample taken for sequencing was PBMCs or T cells enriched from blood (not recorded which). The source of this sequence is a middle-aged woman with acute COVID-19. The CDR3 nucleotides are TGTGCCAGTAGTCTCACCCGGTCGTTTGGGGGGGCTGAAGCTTTCTTT. Its protein is CASSLTRSFGGAEAFF.